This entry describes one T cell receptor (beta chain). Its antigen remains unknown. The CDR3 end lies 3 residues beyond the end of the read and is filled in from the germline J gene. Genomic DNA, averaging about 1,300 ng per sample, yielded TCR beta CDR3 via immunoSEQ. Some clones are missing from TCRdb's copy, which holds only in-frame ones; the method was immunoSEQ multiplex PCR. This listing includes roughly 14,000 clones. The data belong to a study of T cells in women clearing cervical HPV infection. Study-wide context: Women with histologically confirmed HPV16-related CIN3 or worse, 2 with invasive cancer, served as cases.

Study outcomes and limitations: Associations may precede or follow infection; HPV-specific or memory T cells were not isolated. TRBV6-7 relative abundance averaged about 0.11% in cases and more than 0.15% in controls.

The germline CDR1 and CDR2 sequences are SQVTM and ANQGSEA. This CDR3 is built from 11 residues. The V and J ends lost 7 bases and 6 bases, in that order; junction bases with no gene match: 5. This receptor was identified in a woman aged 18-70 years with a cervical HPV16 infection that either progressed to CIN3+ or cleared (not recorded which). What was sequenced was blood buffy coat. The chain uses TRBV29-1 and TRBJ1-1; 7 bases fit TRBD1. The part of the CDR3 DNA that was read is TGCAGCGCTGTGGGACAGCCTGAA. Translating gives CSAVGQPE. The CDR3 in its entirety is CSAVGQPEAFF. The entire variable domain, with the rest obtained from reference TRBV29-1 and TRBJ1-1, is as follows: SAVISQKPSRDICQRGTSLTIQCQVDSQVTMMFWYRQQPGQSLTLIATANQGSEATYESGFVIDKFPISRPNLTFSTLTVSNMSPEDSSIYLCSAVGQPEAFFGQGTRLTVV.